This T cell receptor (beta chain) derives from a study of vaccination and CD4 T cells after COVID-19. The wider study: A median of around 73 days (range 14 to 241) separated dose two from the taking of post-vaccine samples.

Study-level points and caveats: There was no significant change from about 20 to 38 median reactive clonotypes.

This CDR3 comprises 14 residues. Per germline, CDR1 DFQATT and CDR2 SNEGSKA (reference sequence). V shed 3 bases and J shed 5 bases, with 17 bases lying between them. Scientists ran DNA taken from cultured CD4+ T cells through the Oncomine TCR Beta short-read assay for sequencing. TCRdb re-called the PCR reads through MiXCR, storing one row per CDR3 protein. The sample lists several thousand distinct CDR3 sequences, about three fifths seen once, with 7.6% in the top ten. Regarding this clonotype: Antigen unknown.

Treatment defined: roughly 10-day PBMC culture with coronavirus spike peptide pools or control peptides (ViraFEST assay). ViraFEST expanded antigen-specific T cells with peptide pools, then sequenced TCRs. The specimen sequenced was CD4+ T cells from blood, cultured in vitro. The chain joins TRBV20-1 to TRBJ2-7; the D gene is possibly TRBD2 (6 bases). This sequence originates from a human donor who had recovered from COVID-19. In DNA form, the CDR3 reads TGCAGTGCTAGCTTCCGGAGCGGGTTGGACGAGCAGTACTTC. As protein: CSASFRSGLDEQYF.